This T cell receptor (beta chain) was identified during a study of blood T cell repertoires in COVID-19. Sequencing was performed with immunoSEQ multiplex PCR; in TCRdb, only in-frame clones are kept and a portion is missing. The sample includes about 350,000 clones, more than 75% of them seen just once. With V trimmed by 8 bases and J by 13 bases, 6 bases remained unmatched. The CDR3 runs 13 residues. Germline-derived CDR1 and CDR2 are ENHRY and SYGVKD. Source material: PBMCs or T cells enriched from blood (not recorded which). The chain couples TRBV10-3 to TRBJ2-1; 15 positions agree with TRBD2. The origin of this receptor is a woman in her twenties or thirties who had recovered from COVID-19. In DNA form, the CDR3 reads TGTGCCATCGGACTAGCGGGGGGGCCGAGACAGTTCTTC. It codes for CAIGLAGGPRQFF.